This note documents a single T cell receptor beta chain sequence. Antigen specificity is unknown. The iRepertoire nested amplicon-rescue multiplex PCR amplified TCR alpha and beta CDR3s from RNA. Tissue mRNA or PBMC total RNA, about 95-450 ng, went into one-step reverse transcription and amplification. TCRdb analysed the multiplex PCR reads with MiXCR anew, one entry per CDR3 protein. The sample has 150,000 or so distinct CDR3 sequences, 35% to 50% seen once. These data are taken from a study of glioma-infiltrating T cells. Overall study findings and caveats: Above-expected tissue-blood divergence occurred in all gliomas, most in low-grade ones.

This CDR3 contains 12 residues. Germline V lookup: CDR1 SGHAT, CDR2 FQDESV (reference sequence). Deletions cut 6 bases from V and 10 bases from J, with 12 bases between. The sample was glioma tissue, nonneoplastic brain tissue, or PBMCs (not recorded which). The clonotype was recovered from a human donor with low-grade glioma or glioblastoma, undergoing nonglioma brain surgery, or in good health (not recorded which). The rearrangement uses TRBV11-1 and TRBJ1-4; D perhaps matches TRBD1 (6 bases). The CDR3 here is CASRQGGGKLFF. CDR3 bases: TGTGCCAGCAGACAGGGTGGTGGAAAACTGTTTTTT.